The clone carrying this T cell receptor (beta chain) has just one count. Its antigen is currently unknown. V shed 2 bases, J shed 6 bases, and the junction held 4 bases outside the gene matches. The CDR3 has 14 residues. In germline, CDR1 is MNHEY, CDR2 SVGAGI. Sequenced by immunoSEQ multiplex PCR; TCRdb stores in-frame clones only, minus some. Of more than 25,000 clones listed, 80% to 90% were seen once; the top ten hold about a tenth. This sample was included in a study of T cells in localized non-small cell lung cancer. Study-level findings and limits: Tumor trailed uninvolved adjacent lung in T cell clonality, which peaked there. Longer overall survival was linked to higher blood T cell density. Heterogeneity stays possible, as sequencing covered only one tumor region. Median detection of top 100 tumor clones in adjacent lung was approximately 50 clones.

This rearrangement joins TRBV6-5 to TRBJ2-7; TRBD1 agrees at 10 bases. This TCR came from a woman aged 35 to 69 with stage I lung adenocarcinoma. Material: peripheral blood, obtained before any cancer treatment. The CDR3 nucleotides are TGTGCCAGCAGTTACGGACAGGGGGTTCCCGAGCAGTACTTC. Its translation: CASSYGQGVPEQYF.